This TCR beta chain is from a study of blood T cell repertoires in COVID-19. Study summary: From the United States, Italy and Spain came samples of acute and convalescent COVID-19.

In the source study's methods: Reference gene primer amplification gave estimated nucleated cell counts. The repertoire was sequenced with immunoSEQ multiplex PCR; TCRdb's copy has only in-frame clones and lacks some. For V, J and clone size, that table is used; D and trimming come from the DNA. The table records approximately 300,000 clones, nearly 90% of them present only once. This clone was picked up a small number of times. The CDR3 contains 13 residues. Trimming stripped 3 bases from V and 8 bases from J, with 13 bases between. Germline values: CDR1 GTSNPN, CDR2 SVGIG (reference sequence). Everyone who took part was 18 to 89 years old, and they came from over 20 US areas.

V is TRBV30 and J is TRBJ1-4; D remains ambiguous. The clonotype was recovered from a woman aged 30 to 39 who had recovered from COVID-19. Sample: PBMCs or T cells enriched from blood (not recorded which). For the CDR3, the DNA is TGTGCCTGGAGCGCGCCCCACGGGGAAAAACTGTTTTTT. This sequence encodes CAWSAPHGEKLFF. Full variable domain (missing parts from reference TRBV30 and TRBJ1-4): SQTIHQWPATLVQPVGSPLSLECTVEGTSNPNLYWYRQAAGRGLQLLFYSVGIGQISSEVPQNLSASRPQDRQFILSSKKLLLSDSGFYLCAWSAPHGEKLFFGSGTQLSVL.